There are a few counts of the clone carrying this T cell receptor beta chain. What it binds is not known. Generated by immunoSEQ multiplex PCR, the TCRdb table keeps only in-frame clones and is missing some. The sample yields 200,000 to 300,000 clones, 65% to 85% seen once. The CDR3 length is 15 residues. This record comes from a study of Tregs in tolerant kidney transplant recipients. Unstimulated Tregs (CD4+CD25+CD127-) and CD4+CD25- non-Tregs were sorted from PBMCs. Findings and limits, study-wide: Tregs expanded with activated donor B cells seemed most donor-specific.

This clonotype originated in a human donor in good health. The chain links TRBV1 to TRBJ1-6; the D call of TRBD1 is as the table states it, not checked on the DNA. TRBV1 is a recognized pseudogene. Sequencing used CD4+ T cells from blood. CDR3: CTSKSARQLNSPLHF. CDR3 sequence (DNA): TGCACCAGCAAATCGGCCAGGCAGCTTAATTCACCCCTCCACTTT.